This T cell receptor beta chain was recovered during a study of blood T cell repertoires in COVID-19 (dated by TCRdb to 2020 to 2021). Notes on the research overall: Collaborator samples came from the United States, Italy and Spain and covered acute and convalescent phases of COVID-19. The material from the prospective study consisted of cDNA or gDNA derived from T cells, B-cell-depleted T cells, or PBMCs. The dataset comprised deeply sampled blood TCRbeta repertoires from subjects exposed to, actively infected with, or recovered from COVID-19. A freely available public database, intended as a resource for researchers studying the immune response to SARS-CoV-2, is where the repertoires were released. The samples were drawn from two sources: the first 160 participants of the ongoing ImmuneRACE study, and approximately 1,300 subjects contributed by 6 global collaborators. Sample metadata almost always included a de-identified subject ID, COVID-19 status, age in years and sex. Where HLA class I and class II types were available, the types were taken from metadata supplied by the sample provider, not from assay-based typing.

Each collaborating institution followed its own protocols to collect whole blood in K2EDTA tubes. For TCRbeta analysis, collaborators shipped samples in one of three forms: frozen whole blood, isolated PBMCs, or DNA extracted from either of those sample types. Here is what the overall study found, with its caveats: Clinical and demographic metadata were provided uncurated, with the amount varying by source and participant.

A few counts support this clone. No antigen is known for it. Within one base of it there is no much larger clone, and no base qualities were kept. The immunoSEQ Assay, a bias-controlled multiplex PCR, was used to amplify TCRbeta CDR3 regions from genomic DNA. As for the original processing: The number of nucleated cells in each sample was estimated from the amplification of reference gene primers within the assay. To quantify the absolute abundance of each unique TCRbeta CDR3 rearrangement, sequence reads were collapsed and filtered. For each sample, productive Simpson clonality was calculated as the square root of Simpson's diversity index over productive rearrangements. In TCRdb, the immuneACCESS table is reduced to in-frame sequences with V and J assigned. These tables do not hold every clone; where another copy was compared, an unresolved V gene accounts for under half, and the others remain unexplained. The D gene and trimming were derived from the DNA, and the V and J assignments and clone size from that table. This sample gives 75,000 to 100,000 clones in total; over 70% of them show up just once. Approximately 11% of the sample is held by the ten biggest clonotypes.

From a lookup of the germline V gene (reference sequence), CDR1 and CDR2 are SSHAT and FNYEAQ. V is trimmed back by 2 bases and J by 0 bases, and the junction contains 7 bases that no gene match accounts for. Measured from the cysteine to the phenylalanine, the CDR3 is 17 residues long. Only CDR3 DNA is held: 51 bases, read in frame from base 1. The chain is assembled from TRBV7-7 and TRBJ2-1; the junction holds 7 bases that match TRBD1. The TCR sequence derives from a woman of 80 years or more with acute or convalescent COVID-19. The sequenced sample was peripheral blood. The CDR3 here reads CASSLYLGQSSYNEQFF. The DNA sequence follows: TGTGCCAGCAGCTTATACCTGGGACAGAGCTCCTACAATGAGCAGTTCTTC.